This entry concerns a single TCR beta chain. This clonotype was counted at least ten times. This receptor's antigen is unknown. No much larger clone exists at a distance of one base, and base qualities are not known. The data derive from a study of identical twins (dated by TCRdb to the mid-2010s). Regarding the study in general: To test whether fetal clonotypes persist, the study used deep sequencing on TCR alpha and beta repertoires from monozygotic twins, unrelated adults of various ages, and cord blood. To rule out contamination, replicate twin experiments were performed at different times with different library preparation protocols. The investigation overall reported the following: Recombination models systematically underestimated out-of-frame TCR alpha sharing in monozygotic twins but agreed with sharing between unrelated individuals. Compared with coincidental sharing between unrelated individuals, out-of-frame TCR alpha sequences shared between twins showed an excess of sequences with low generation probability. Invariant T cells such as MAIT and iNKT could partly confound zero-insertion analyses, though diverse VJ usage argued against this for most clonotypes. Abundant cord blood beta clonotypes carried fewer insertions; young adult naive repertoires showed a weaker similar trend, while memory repertoires showed none. The excess sharing between twins in beta out-of-frame sequences was weaker because fewer shared sequences reduced the signal-to-noise ratio. Conclusions relied on cross-sectional statistical analysis, since the same donors could not be followed over many years.

Library generation was performed with 5' RACE. The listed sequencing device is Illumina HiSeq 2000. A universal primer binding site was introduced by template switching, and a unique molecular identifier was present in the final cDNA, enabling accurate counting of TCR cDNA molecules. First-strand cDNA for TCR alpha and beta chains was synthesized from specific primers in the conserved constant-segment region. Each cDNA library was double barcoded, with a SMART-Mk sample barcode plus Illumina barcodes, to control for contamination. TruSeq adapter sequences along with Illumina sample barcodes were introduced in two successive PCR steps. The TCR alpha and beta cDNA libraries were sequenced on the Illumina HiSeq platform using custom primers. The original pipeline was this. Unique molecular identifiers were extracted from raw reads with MiGEC, and CDR3 positions were determined with MiXCR. Recombination models were inferred per individual with the repgenHMM and IGoR tools using an EM algorithm. Shared clonotypes were analyzed with the tcR package in R, and sharing was normalized by the product of cloneset sizes. To study raw recombination free of thymic and clonal selection effects, out-of-frame nonproductive sequences were analyzed. TCRdb reanalyzed the raw reads on its own, using fastp at Q25 for trimming and MiXCR for clone calling, and kept in-frame beta chains. Every CDR3 protein is listed once, alongside the most common genes and DNA of its rows. The authors' filters were not applied to this entry. The sample records 300,000 to 350,000 distinct CDR3 sequences, 9% to 15% of which are singletons. The ten largest clones capture 7.2% of the sample.

The junction shows trimming of 4 bases on V and 0 bases on J, plus 12 bases between the germline ends. Based on the germline V gene, the CDR1 and CDR2 sequences are MDHEN and SYDVKM. Its CDR3 holds 15 amino acids, cysteine through phenylalanine. The retained sequence is limited to the CDR3, 45 bases, with the frame set at the first base. Every donor in the study was a healthy Caucasian. The twin cohort consisted of three pairs of female monozygotic twins, all aged roughly 18 to 30 years. Positive isolation kits from Invitrogen were used to isolate the CD4+ and CD8+ T cell populations. This sample also appeared in a second study, on yellow fever vaccine responses in identical twins. As that second study puts it: According to the authors, in identical twins the way T cells responded to vaccination appeared partly convergent and partly personalized. The study precisely tracked vaccine-responding T cell clones in identical twins.

The chain was built from TRBV28 and TRBJ1-1, and perhaps TRBD1 as D gene, on 6 matching bases. The sequence came from a woman aged 18-35 years in good health. The sample taken for sequencing was CD8+ T cells sorted from blood. The DNA reads TGTGCCAGCAGTTATCAGGGGCCCATGAACACTGAAGCTTTCTTT. Its protein is CASSYQGPMNTEAFF.